This T cell receptor beta chain was recorded in a study of post-analysis software for immune sequencing data. The germline CDR1 and CDR2 sequences are MDHEN and SYDVKM. This CDR3 is built from 10 residues. Study-level findings and limits: Comparison of patients with controls showed five TRBV segments more frequent in patients, TRBV5-6, TRBV5-1 and TRBV20-1 among them. Strong same-batch co-clustering of samples appeared with F measure clustering.

Details on this clonotype: Its target is unknown.

Sequencing libraries made from TCR beta cDNA carried unique molecular identifiers. TCRdb analysed the PCR reads with MiXCR anew, one entry per CDR3 protein. The sample includes about 460,000 distinct CDR3 sequences, approximately 46% of them seen just once. This receptor was obtained from a girl between 10 and 17 years old with multiple sclerosis. The specimen sequenced was blood. The rearrangement uses TRBV28 and TRBJ2-7; D is tentatively TRBD1 or TRBD2 (5 bases each). Matching the DNA end better, TRBJ2-5 makes the J call doubtful. The CDR3 sequence is CATRDETQYF. The CDR3 DNA reads as TGTGCCACCAGGGACGAGACCCAGTACTTC.